What follows are 19 T cell receptor beta chains derived from one specimen sequenced in a study of shared clonotypes between healthy human individuals. This table comes from immunoSEQ multiplex PCR, and its TCRdb copy is limited to in-frame clones, with some not included. In the table there are some 1.5 million clones, over 95% of which are singletons. Sequencing was done on a sample of naive CD4+ T cells sorted from blood. Subset noted: CD45RA+ positively selected. These receptors were collected from a man aged 30-40 years in good health.

The gene calls are TRBV7-9 and TRBJ2-3, with D unclear. V was trimmed by 1 base and J by 4 bases, leaving 9 bases between them. The germline CDR1 and CDR2 sequences are SEHNR and FQNEAQ (reference sequence). This CDR3 region has 14 residues. CDR3 sequence: CASSLDQPPDTQYF. The CDR3 DNA follows: TGTGCCAGCAGCTTAGATCAGCCCCCAGATACGCAGTATTTT.

The table lists this clone with a count of one. The gene calls are TRBV4-3 and TRBJ2-7; unclear D gene. Per the germline V gene, CDR1 is LGHNA and CDR2 is YSLEER. The CDR3 consists of 16 residues. The V gene lost 4 bases and the J gene lost 2 bases, with 18 bases spanning the gap. This chain's CDR3 is CASSPLTVMTPYEQYF. The CDR3 DNA reads as TGCGCCAGCAGCCCCTTGACTGTAATGACTCCCTACGAGCAGTACTTC.

The chain recombines TRBV4-2 with TRBJ2-5; the D gene is possibly TRBD2 (6 bases). Per germline, CDR1 LGHNA and CDR2 YNFKEQ. Trimming stripped 0 bases from V and 5 bases from J, with 13 bases between. This CDR3 has 15 amino acids. The CDR3 reads CASSQDTGTGETQYF. The CDR3 coding sequence is TGTGCCAGCAGCCAAGATACGGGGACTGGGGAGACCCAGTACTTC.

This chain uses TRBV30 with TRBJ2-7; D is unresolved. Looked up from germline, CDR1 is GTSNPN and CDR2 is SVGIG (reference sequence). V gave up 4 bases and J gave up 0 bases, with 7 bases separating them. The CDR3 loop spans 12 amino acids. This CDR3 reads CAWMKSSYEQYF. CDR3 sequence (DNA): TGTGCCTGGATGAAGAGCTCCTACGAGCAGTACTTC.

V gene TRBV7-9 combines with J gene TRBJ2-7, with D uncertain. CDR1 is SEHNR and CDR2 is FQNEAQ in the germline V gene (reference sequence). The CDR3 is 14 residues long. Trimming stripped 4 bases from V and 6 bases from J, with 16 bases between. CDR3 in DNA: TGTGCCAGCAGCTCCCTGAAGACGGGTACCGAGCAGTACTTC. Protein: CASSSLKTGTEQYF.

CDR3 nucleotide sequence: TGTGCCAGCAGCTCTCTAGCGGCTGGTTCTAGCGGGAGCGTGTACGAGCAGTACTTC. Encoded protein: CASSSLAAGSSGSVYEQYF. V usage is TRBV11-1 and J usage is TRBJ2-7, with 10 bases aligning to TRBD2. This CDR3 is built from 19 residues. V lost 4 bases and J lost 4; bases outside the gene matches: 19. Germline V gene lookup returns CDR1 SGHAT and CDR2 FQDESV (reference sequence).

J is TRBJ2-2 and V is TRBV5-4; D perhaps matches TRBD2 (5 bases). Germline V CDR1 and CDR2: SGHNT, YYREEE (reference sequence). The CDR3 runs to 14 residues. V was cut by 3 bases and J by 4 bases, with 10 bases left in between. The CDR3, as DNA: TGTGCCAGCAGCTCGGGGATAGTCACCGGGGAGCTGTTTTTT. It yields the protein CASSSGIVTGELFF.

This sequence joins TRBV27 and TRBJ2-7; a weak D match, TRBD2 (6 bases). Trimming stripped 6 bases from V and 2 bases from J, with 17 bases between. The CDR3 spans 15 residues. Germline CDR1 reads MNHEY; CDR2 reads SMNVEV (reference sequence). CDR3 DNA: TGTGCCAGCAGCCCCGGGACTGGACCTACCTACGAGCAGTACTTC. It codes for CASSPGTGPTYEQYF.

The rearrangement joins TRBV12-5 to TRBJ2-1, with TRBD2 matching over 10 bases. The CDR3 has 16 residues. V shed 2 bases and J 7 bases; nucleotides not matched to a gene: 8. Germline values: CDR1 LGHNT, CDR2 FRNRAP. The CDR3 DNA is TGTGCTAGTGGTTTGACTAGCGGGACCGTGTGGAATGAGCAGTTCTTC. This translates into CASGLTSGTVWNEQFF. The whole variable domain, filled in from reference TRBV12-5 and TRBJ2-1, reads DARVTQTPRHKVTEMGQEVTMRCQPILGHNTVFWYRQTMMQGLELLAYFRNRAPLDDSGMPKDRFSAEMPDATLATLKIQPSEPRDSAVYFCASGLTSGTVWNEQFFGPGTRLTVL.

This clone was recorded a few times. The chain carries TRBV5-1 and TRBJ1-2; D gene uncertain. V lost 4 bases and J lost 4, with 14 bases in between. This CDR3 comprises 14 residues. CDR1 and CDR2 from the germline V gene are SGHRS and YFSETQ. CDR3 residues: CASSEPGTIYGYTF. The CDR3 nucleotides read TGCGCCAGCAGCGAGCCAGGAACTATCTATGGCTACACCTTC.

The CDR3 protein is CAISERLPTATNEKLFF. CDR3 bases: TGTGCCATCAGTGAACGTCTCCCGACTGCAACTAATGAAAAACTGTTTTTT. The chain combines TRBV10-3 with TRBJ1-4; D gene uncertain. The CDR3 consists of 17 residues. Germline values: CDR1 ENHRY, CDR2 SYGVKD. V lost 3 bases to trimming and J lost 0 bases, with 14 bases between them.

This clone appeared a single time. The chain joins TRBV27 to TRBJ2-1; a weak D match, TRBD1 (6 bases). This CDR3 has 17 amino acids. Germline V gene data show CDR1 as MNHEY and CDR2 as SMNVEV (reference sequence). V was cut by 5 bases and J by 2 bases, with 19 bases left in between. The CDR3 loop is CASSQPYRAKTYNEQFF. CDR3 bases: TGTGCCAGCAGTCAACCCTACAGGGCCAAGACCTACAATGAGCAGTTCTTC.

The chain uses TRBV11-3 and TRBJ2-7, with TRBD2 identical over 12 bases. The CDR3 runs to 15 residues. After removal of 3 bases from V and 5 bases from J, the junction contained 5 bases not matched to a gene. Germline loops: CDR1 SGHNT, CDR2 YENEEA. This CDR3 reads CASSLTSGSTHEQYF. The CDR3 DNA is TGTGCCAGCAGCTTGACTAGCGGGAGTACCCACGAGCAGTACTTC.

The J gene is TRBJ1-2, the V gene TRBV13; D unresolved. Trimming shortened V by 6 bases and J by 4 bases, and 9 bases separated the two germline ends. Germline V gene sequence: CDR1 PRHDT, CDR2 FYEKMQ (reference sequence). This CDR3 spans 12 amino acids. CDR3 loop: CASSTNGYGYTF. CDR3 in DNA: TGTGCCAGCAGTACAAATGGCTATGGCTACACCTTC.

This sequence joins TRBV11-2 and TRBJ1-1; tentatively, D is TRBD1 (5 bases). Trimming left V 3 bases short and J 5 bases short, with 13 bases between. The germline V gene encodes CDR1 SGHAT and CDR2 FQNNGV. The CDR3 consists of 14 residues. The CDR3, as DNA: TGTGCCAGCAGCTTCGAGACCCCAGGGACTGAAGCTTTCTTT. Translation: CASSFETPGTEAFF.

The gene calls are TRBV5-1 and TRBJ2-1; 9 bases match TRBD1. CDR1 SGHRS and CDR2 YFSETQ come from the germline V gene. J gave up 7 bases and V 5 bases, and 22 bases lay outside the gene matches. This CDR3 contains 19 residues. The CDR3 loop is CASSYRGSPGTGRLNEQFF. As DNA, the CDR3 is TGCGCCAGCAGTTACAGAGGGTCCCCCGGGACAGGGAGATTAAATGAGCAGTTCTTC.

With regard to this clone: Other DNA sequences in the same sample also yield this CDR3. The rearrangement joins TRBV5-1 to TRBJ2-3, with D hard to call. Per the germline V gene, CDR1 is SGHRS and CDR2 is YFSETQ. Trimming took 0 bases from V and 4 from J, leaving 9 bases between them. The CDR3 is made up of 14 amino acids. In DNA form, the CDR3 reads TGCGCCAGCAGCTTGGGTACAGCCCCAGATACGCAGTATTTT. It translates to CASSLGTAPDTQYF.

The V and J genes are TRBV19 and TRBJ2-7, with 10 bases fitting TRBD1. V lost 1 base, J lost 1 base, and 10 bases stayed unmatched. The CDR3 totals 18 residues. Per the germline V gene, CDR1 is LNHDA and CDR2 is SQIVND (reference sequence). The CDR3: CASSIAGRGQGRSYEQYF. The CDR3 coding sequence is TGTGCCAGTAGTATAGCGGGGCGGGGACAGGGGAGGTCCTACGAGCAGTACTTC.

The chain uses TRBV9 and TRBJ2-7; TRBD2 matches 11 bases. Germline assignment: CDR1 SGDLS and CDR2 YYNGEE. The CDR3 consists of 14 residues. V was clipped by 4 bases and J by 2 bases; unmatched bases: 2. CDR3 in DNA: TGTGCCAGCAGCCTGACTAGCGGGACCTACGAGCAGTACTTC. Amino acids: CASSLTSGTYEQYF.